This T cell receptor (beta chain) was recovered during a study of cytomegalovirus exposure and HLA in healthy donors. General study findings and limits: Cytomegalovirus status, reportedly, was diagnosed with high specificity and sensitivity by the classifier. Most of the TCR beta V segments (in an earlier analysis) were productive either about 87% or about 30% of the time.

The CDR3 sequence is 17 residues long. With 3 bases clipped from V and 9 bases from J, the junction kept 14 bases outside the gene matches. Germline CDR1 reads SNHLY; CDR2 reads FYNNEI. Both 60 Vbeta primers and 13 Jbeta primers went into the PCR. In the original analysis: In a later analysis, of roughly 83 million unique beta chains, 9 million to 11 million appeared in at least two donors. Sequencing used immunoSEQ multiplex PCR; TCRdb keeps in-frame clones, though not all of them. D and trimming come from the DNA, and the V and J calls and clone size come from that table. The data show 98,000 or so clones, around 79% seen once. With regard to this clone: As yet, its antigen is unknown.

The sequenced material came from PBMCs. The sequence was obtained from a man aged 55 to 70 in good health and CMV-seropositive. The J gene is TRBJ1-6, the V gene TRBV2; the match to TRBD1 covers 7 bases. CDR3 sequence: CASSDWPGQNPVSPLHF. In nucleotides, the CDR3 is TGTGCCAGCAGTGATTGGCCGGGACAGAACCCGGTTTCACCCCTCCACTTT.